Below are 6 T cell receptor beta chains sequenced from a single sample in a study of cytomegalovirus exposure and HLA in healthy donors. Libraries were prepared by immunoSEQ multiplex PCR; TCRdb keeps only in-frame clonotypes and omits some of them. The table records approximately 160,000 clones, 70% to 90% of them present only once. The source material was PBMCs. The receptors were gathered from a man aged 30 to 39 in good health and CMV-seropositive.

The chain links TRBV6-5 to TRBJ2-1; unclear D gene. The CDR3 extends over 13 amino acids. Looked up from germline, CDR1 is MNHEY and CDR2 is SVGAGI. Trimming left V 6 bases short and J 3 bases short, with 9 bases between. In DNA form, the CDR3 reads TGTGCCAGCAGCCCAAATCACTACAATGAGCAGTTCTTC. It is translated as CASSPNHYNEQFF.

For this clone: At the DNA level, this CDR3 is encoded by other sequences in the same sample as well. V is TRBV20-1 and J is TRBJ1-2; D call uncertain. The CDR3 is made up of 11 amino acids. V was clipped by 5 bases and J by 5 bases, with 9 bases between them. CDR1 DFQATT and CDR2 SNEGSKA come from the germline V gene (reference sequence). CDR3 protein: CSAPTGYGYTF. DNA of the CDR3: TGCAGTGCTCCGACGGGATATGGCTACACCTTC.

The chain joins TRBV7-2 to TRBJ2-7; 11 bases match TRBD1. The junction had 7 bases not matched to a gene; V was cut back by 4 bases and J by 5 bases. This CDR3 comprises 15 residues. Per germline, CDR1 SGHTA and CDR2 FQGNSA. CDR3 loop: CASSSGGTGGHEQYF. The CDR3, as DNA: TGTGCCAGCAGCTCTGGGGGGACAGGGGGTCACGAGCAGTACTTC.

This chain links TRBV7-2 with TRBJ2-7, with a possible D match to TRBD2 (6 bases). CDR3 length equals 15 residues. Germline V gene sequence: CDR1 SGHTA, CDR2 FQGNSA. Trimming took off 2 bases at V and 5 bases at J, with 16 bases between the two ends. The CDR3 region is CASSLPVAAKDEQYF. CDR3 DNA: TGTGCCAGCAGCTTACCCGTAGCGGCGAAAGACGAGCAGTACTTC.

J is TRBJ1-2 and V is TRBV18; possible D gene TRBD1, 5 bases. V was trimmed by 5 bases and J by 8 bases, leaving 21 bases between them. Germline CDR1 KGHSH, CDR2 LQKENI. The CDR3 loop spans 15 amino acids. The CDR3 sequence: CASSSSLRDRQGYTF. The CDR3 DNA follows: TGTGCCAGCTCATCAAGCCTCAGGGATCGGCAAGGCTACACCTTC.

CDR3 DNA: TGCGCCAGCAGCCAAGATCTAGGGGTAGCACAGACCCAGTACTTC. It codes for CASSQDLGVAQTQYF. The chain combines TRBV4-3 with TRBJ2-5, with D perhaps TRBD1 (5 bases). Trimming took 0 bases from V and 6 from J, leaving 14 bases between them. There are 15 residues in the CDR3. Germline loops: CDR1 LGHNA, CDR2 YSLEER.